This T cell receptor beta chain emerged from a study of beta chain features in type 1 diabetes. Study outcomes and limitations: Diminished insertions and augmented deletions at VDJ junctions characterized type 1 diabetes patients. TCRB CDR3s were moderately but significantly shorter in Type 1 diabetes patients in all four CD4+ subsets.

As concerns this clone: Its antigen is not known.

Of the isolated RNA, all was reverse transcribed, and so the sequenced material was expressed TCRB transcripts. Here immunoSEQ multiplex PCR was the method, and the copy in TCRdb shows in-frame clones only, minus some. In the table there are some 400,000 clones, about 14% of which are singletons. CDR3 size: 13 residues. The germline V gene has CDR1 SGHRS and CDR2 YFSETQ. Trimming took 4 bases from V and 9 from J; bases not matched to a gene: 5. This TCR came from a woman under 30 in good health. This rearrangement joins TRBV5-1 to TRBJ2-1; 9 nucleotides match TRBD1. Sequenced sample: naive CD4+ T cells from blood. Here the CDR3 DNA reads TGCGCCAGCAGCGGGGGACAGGGTGGTGAGCAGTTCTTC. Translated: CASSGGQGGEQFF. The complete variable domain, with remaining parts taken from reference TRBV5-1 and TRBJ2-1, reads KAGVTQTPRYLIKTRGQQVTLSCSPISGHRSVSWYQQTPGQGLQFLFEYFSETQRNKGNFPGRFSGRQFSNSRSEMNVSTLELGDSALYLCASSGGQGGEQFFGPGTRLTVL.